These T cell receptor beta chains were read from a single sample in a study of T cell responses to AZD1222 COVID-19 vaccine. Profiling relied on immunoSEQ multiplex PCR, and the TCRdb table lists in-frame clones only, not all of them. The table records about 160,000 clones, more than 80% of them present only once. Sequences were derived from peripheral blood, sampled on day 0 of AZD1222 vaccination. The receptors come from an adult in good health. Both conserved end residues are part of each CDR3. A D gene is named only where the DNA matches it firmly. Expanded clones are given a class, and other clones once, few, many or no size at all.

abundance	j_gene	d_gene	v_gene	CDR3nt	CDR3aa
-	TRBJ1-2	-	TRBV9	TGTGCCAGCAGCGCTGACACCGGCTATGGCTACACCTTC	CASSADTGYGYTF
-	TRBJ1-3	TRBD1	TRBV28	TGTGCCAGCAGGTCAGGGGGCTTCTTAAAGGCTGCTGGAAACACCATATATTTT	CASRSGGFLKAAGNTIYF
-	TRBJ1-4	-	TRBV4-1	TGCGCCAGCAGCGCAACCCTTAATGAAAAACTGTTTTTT	CASSATLNEKLFF
-	TRBJ1-1	-	TRBV5-1	TGCGCCAGCAGCTTCCAACAGGGTTCGGACACTGAAGCTTTCTTT	CASSFQQGSDTEAFF
-	TRBJ1-1	-	TRBV5-8	TGTGCCAGCAGCTTGGATGGCACTCGAGGGAGGAACACTGAAGCTTTCTTT	CASSLDGTRGRNTEAFF
-	TRBJ1-6	-	TRBV7-9	TGTGCCAGCAGCGACCTTACAGGGCACTCACCCCTCCACTTT	CASSDLTGHSPLHF
-	TRBJ2-7	-	TRBV7-9	TGTGCCAGCAGCTTAGGAACCTACGAGCAGTACTTC	CASSLGTYEQYF
-	TRBJ2-1	TRBD1	TRBV6-5	TGTGCCAGCAGTCCGGACAGGGATGAGCAGTTCTTC	CASSPDRDEQFF
-	TRBJ2-7	-	TRBV19	TGTGCCAGTAGTATCAGCGACGGCTCCTACGAGCAGTACTTC	CASSISDGSYEQYF
-	TRBJ2-2	-	TRBV13	TGTGCCAGCAGCTTACGAATGGACGGGGAGCTGTTTTTT	CASSLRMDGELFF
-	TRBJ2-3	-	TRBV9	TGTGCCAGCAGCGGCGGGCCCGGGCAGCCAACAGATACGCAGTATTTT	CASSGGPGQPTDTQYF
-	TRBJ1-1	TRBD1	TRBV29-1	TGCAGCGTCGCCGGGACAGTGAACACTGAAGCTTTCTTT	CSVAGTVNTEAFF
-	TRBJ2-3	TRBD2	TRBV4-1	TGCGCCAGCAGCACCGAGGCACTAGCGGGGGGGCACACAGATACGCAGTATTTT	CASSTEALAGGHTDTQYF
-	TRBJ2-1	TRBD2	TRBV5-4	TGTGCCAGCAGCGTAAAACTAGCGGGGGGGCCCCACTCCTACAATGAGCAGTTCTTC	CASSVKLAGGPHSYNEQFF
once	TRBJ1-1	-	TRBV27	TGTGCCAGCAGTTCCAGGTTAAACACTGAAGCTTTCTTT	CASSSRLNTEAFF
-	TRBJ2-3	-	TRBV10-2	TGCGCCAGCAGTGAGAGCTTTGGAGATACGCAGTATTTT	CASSESFGDTQYF
-	TRBJ2-1	TRBD2	TRBV19	TGTGCCAAACGTAGCGGGGGGGCGGCTGAGCAGTTCTTC	CAKRSGGAAEQFF
-	TRBJ1-4	-	TRBV9	TGTGCCAGCAGCAGGCAGGGAACTGAAAAACTGTTTTTT	CASSRQGTEKLFF
-	TRBJ2-3	-	TRBV10-3	TGTGCCATCAGTGCGACACTCTCCGGGGGCACAGATACGCAGTATTTT	CAISATLSGGTDTQYF
-	TRBJ1-4	TRBD1	TRBV9	TGTGCCAGCAGCGCGCGACCGGGACAGCTTAATGAAAAACTGTTTTTT	CASSARPGQLNEKLFF
-	TRBJ2-7	TRBD1	TRBV5-5	TGTGCCAGCAGCTTGGACGAAGGGGGCCTTGACGAGCAGTACTTC	CASSLDEGGLDEQYF
once	TRBJ1-2	-	TRBV3-1/TRBV3-2	TGTGCCAGCAGCCAAGCGACAGGAAACTATGGCTACACCTTC	CASSQATGNYGYTF
-	TRBJ2-3	-	TRBV21-1	TGTGCCAGCAGCTCGACCCGGCAGGGGGGCGGGGCGCAGTATTTT	CASSSTRQGGGAQYF
-	TRBJ2-2	TRBD1	TRBV10-3	TGTGCCATCAGTGTGGGCGGACAGGTGTTTTTT	CAISVGGQVFF
medium-sized	TRBJ2-2	-	TRBV6-4	TGTGCCAGCAGTGAGAACACCGGGGAGCTGTTTTTT	CASSENTGELFF